The rows below give T cell receptor beta chains drawn from one sample of a study of patients and donors after allogeneic stem cell transplantation. A single record per CDR3 protein comes from TCRdb applying MiXCR to the RT-PCR reads. The table has roughly 940,000 distinct CDR3 sequences, under 20% seen once. Sequenced sample: blood, either unsorted or a sorted T cell fraction (not recorded which). The receptors derive from a human donor who was either an allogeneic HSCT recipient or a stem cell or donor lymphocyte infusion donor (not recorded which). It is not recorded whose cells these are; they may come from a transplant donor. The CDR3 runs from the conserved cysteine through the conserved F or W. A clone size is listed for some rows: how often the clone was seen (once, few, many), or a class if it is expanded.

.	TRBJ2-1	TRBV5-1	CASSPKGTSGGYNEQFF
few	TRBJ2-3	TRBV5-5	CASSLLVTSRSGDTQYF
.	TRBJ2-2	TRBV5-1	CASQLAGRATGELFF
.	TRBJ2-3	TRBV24-1	CATSDPRTSGNTQYF
many	TRBJ1-4	TRBV12-3/TRBV12-4	CASSLWEWGRGYEKLFF
few	TRBJ2-1	TRBV4-3	CASSQEPSGRAGNEQFF
few	TRBJ2-7	TRBV27	CASSLIQGAYEQYF
many	TRBJ2-7	TRBV12-3/TRBV12-4	CASSFRQASYEQYF
.	TRBJ2-6	TRBV12-3/TRBV12-4	CASKPGQGVSGANVLTF
.	TRBJ1-5	TRBV30	CAWRLQGGRNQPQHF
few	TRBJ1-1	TRBV6-1	CASMKGQGNTEAFF
many	TRBJ2-3	TRBV7-6	CASSLGSGQTDTQYF
.	TRBJ2-1	TRBV7-3	CASSPVSGYEQFF
few	TRBJ1-6	TRBV20-1	CSARDPGRDNSPLHF
.	TRBJ2-5	TRBV6-5	CASSWGWGGEETQYF
.	TRBJ1-2	TRBV20-1	CSARTPNYGYTF
.	TRBJ2-4	TRBV6-2/TRBV6-3	CASSSAPTGGSGNIQYF
few	TRBJ2-3	TRBV11-2	CASSQRGGQGWTGTQYF
few	TRBJ2-1	TRBV20-1	CSARATTNNEQFF
few	TRBJ2-7	TRBV5-1	CASSGLQGAIYEQYF
few	TRBJ2-1	TRBV10-3	CAISGTSGRSSYNEQFF
.	TRBJ2-3	TRBV6-5	CASSYFPSTDTQYF
few	TRBJ2-3	TRBV7-3	CASSLGAGKETDTQYF
.	TRBJ2-1	TRBV12-3/TRBV12-4	CASSFLAVATNEQFF
few	TRBJ1-2	TRBV28	CASSSTPQFGGYTF
.	TRBJ2-7	TRBV5-6	CASSEGGRTYEQYF
many	TRBJ2-7	TRBV7-9	CASSPLGTYEQYF
.	TRBJ1-3	TRBV6-5	CASSYSKGGPGNTIYF
.	TRBJ1-2	TRBV12-3/TRBV12-4	CASSRRVGRGYGYTF
many	TRBJ2-1	TRBV4-2	CASSQKLSNEQFF
few	TRBJ2-7	TRBV12-3/TRBV12-4	CASSLAGKVPYEQYF